This T cell receptor (beta chain) comes out of a study of cytomegalovirus exposure and HLA in healthy donors. Data came from immunoSEQ multiplex PCR; TCRdb stores just in-frame clones and leaves some out. This repertoire shows 150,000 to 200,000 clones, 84% found once; its top ten account for 9.5% to 13%. The donors were part of the validation cohort, which consisted of more than 90 subjects and was separate from the first cohort of around 620 subjects. The CDR3 consists of 15 residues. Trimming left V 5 bases short and J 5 bases short, with 13 bases between. Germline values: CDR1 MDHEN, CDR2 SYDVKM.

The chain joins TRBV28 to TRBJ1-6; D is uncertain. The TCR was taken from a man aged 30-40 years in good health and CMV-seropositive. The sequenced sample consisted of PBMCs. DNA for the CDR3: TGTGCCAGCAGTCATGACACCCTCAATAATTCACCCCTCCACTTT. Translated, it gives CASSHDTLNNSPLHF. The whole variable domain, remainder taken from reference TRBV28 and TRBJ1-6, is DVKVTQSSRYLVKRTGEKVFLECVQDMDHENMFWYRQDPGLGLRLIYFSYDVKMKEKGDIPEGYSVSREKKERFSLILESASTNQTSMYLCASSHDTLNNSPLHFGNGTRLTVT.